This T cell receptor (beta chain) was identified in a study of blood T cell repertoires in COVID-19 (dated by TCRdb to the early 2020s). Broadly, across the study: The collaborator samples originated in the United States, Italy and Spain and spanned the acute and convalescent phases of COVID-19. Where available, HLA class I and class II types were taken from metadata supplied by the sample provider and were not determined by assay-based typing. A de-identified subject ID, COVID-19 status, age in years and sex were almost always included in the sample metadata. The samples were drawn from the first 160 participants of the ongoing ImmuneRACE study and from roughly 1,300 subjects provided by 6 global collaborators. A freely available public database, intended as a resource for researchers studying the immune response to SARS-CoV-2, is where the repertoires were released. The material from the prospective study consisted of cDNA or gDNA derived from T cells, B-cell-depleted T cells, or PBMCs. Subjects who had been exposed to COVID-19, were actively infected with it, or had recovered from it provided the deeply sampled blood TCRbeta repertoires that made up the dataset.

Collaborating institutions collected whole blood in K2EDTA tubes following their own protocols. For TCRbeta analysis, collaborators shipped samples as frozen whole blood, isolated PBMCs, or DNA extracted from either of those sample types. This clone was seen a handful of times. What this receptor recognizes is not known. Qualities for individual bases were not recorded, and no much larger clone is one base off. The CDR3 contains 15 residues, cysteine and phenylalanine counted. Only the CDR3 portion is preserved as DNA: 45 bases, with reading frame beginning at the first base. The germline V and J ends show losses of 2 bases and 4 bases respectively, and no gene match explains 5 bases of the junction. The germline V gene (reference sequence) specifies SGHNT as CDR1 and YYREEE as CDR2. Results and caveats for the whole study, not just this receptor: How much clinical and demographic metadata was included differed by source and by participant, and the metadata was provided uncurated.

TCRbeta CDR3 regions were amplified from genomic DNA by means of the immunoSEQ Assay, a bias-controlled multiplex PCR. Per the authors' processing: Within the assay, amplification of reference gene primers was used to estimate how many nucleated cells each sample contained. To quantify the absolute abundance of each unique TCRbeta CDR3 rearrangement, sequence reads were collapsed and filtered. For each sample, productive Simpson clonality was calculated as the square root of Simpson's diversity index across productive rearrangements. TCRdb took this table from immuneACCESS and kept in-frame rearrangements with V and J called. Such tables lack part of the clones; where checked against another copy, unresolved V genes explain under half of the gap, and the rest is unexplained. V and J calls and clone size are as listed in that table; D and trimming were resolved from the DNA. This sample is represented by about 260,000 clones; less than 90% of them were singletons. The ten largest make up nearly 2% of the sample.

This TCR was recovered from a man younger than 45 with active or convalescent COVID-19. The sample was peripheral blood. The rearrangement joined TRBV5-4 to TRBJ1-2; 10 middle bases align to TRBD1. The nucleotides are TGTGCCAGCAGCTTCGGACAGGGGGTCGGCTATGGCTACACCTTC. Translated, this is CASSFGQGVGYGYTF.